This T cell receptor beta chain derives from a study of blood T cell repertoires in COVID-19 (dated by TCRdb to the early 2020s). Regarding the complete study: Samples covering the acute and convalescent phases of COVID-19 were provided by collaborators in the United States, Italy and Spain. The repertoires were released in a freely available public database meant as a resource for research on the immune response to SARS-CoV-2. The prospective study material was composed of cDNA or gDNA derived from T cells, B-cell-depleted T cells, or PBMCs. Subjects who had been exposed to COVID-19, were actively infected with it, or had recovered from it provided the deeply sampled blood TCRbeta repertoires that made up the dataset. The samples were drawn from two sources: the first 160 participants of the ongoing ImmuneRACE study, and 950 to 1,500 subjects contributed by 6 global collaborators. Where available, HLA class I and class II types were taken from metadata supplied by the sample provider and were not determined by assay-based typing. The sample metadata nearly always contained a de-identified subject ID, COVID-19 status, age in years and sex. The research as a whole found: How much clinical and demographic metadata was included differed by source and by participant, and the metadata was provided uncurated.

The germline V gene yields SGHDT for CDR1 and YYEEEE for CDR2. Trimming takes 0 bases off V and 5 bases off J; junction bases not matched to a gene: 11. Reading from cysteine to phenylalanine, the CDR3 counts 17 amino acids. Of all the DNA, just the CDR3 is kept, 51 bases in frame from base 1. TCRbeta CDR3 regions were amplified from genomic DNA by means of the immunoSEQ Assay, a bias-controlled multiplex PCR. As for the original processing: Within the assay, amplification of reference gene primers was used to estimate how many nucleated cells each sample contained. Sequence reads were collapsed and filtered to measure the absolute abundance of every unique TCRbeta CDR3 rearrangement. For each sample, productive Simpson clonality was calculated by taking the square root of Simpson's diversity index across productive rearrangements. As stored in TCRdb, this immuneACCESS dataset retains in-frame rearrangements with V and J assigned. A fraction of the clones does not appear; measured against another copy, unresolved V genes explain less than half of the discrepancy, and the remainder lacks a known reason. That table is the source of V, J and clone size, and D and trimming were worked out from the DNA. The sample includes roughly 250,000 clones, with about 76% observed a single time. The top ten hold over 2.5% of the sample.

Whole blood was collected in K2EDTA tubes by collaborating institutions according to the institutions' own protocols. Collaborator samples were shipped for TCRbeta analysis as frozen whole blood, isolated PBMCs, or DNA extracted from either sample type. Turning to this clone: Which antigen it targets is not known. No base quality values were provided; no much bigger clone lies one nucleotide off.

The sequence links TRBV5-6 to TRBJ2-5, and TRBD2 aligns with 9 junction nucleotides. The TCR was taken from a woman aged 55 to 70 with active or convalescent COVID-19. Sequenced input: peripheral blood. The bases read TGTGCCAGCAGCTTGGACCCCGGGACTAGCATCGTGGAGACCCAGTACTTC. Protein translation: CASSLDPGTSIVETQYF.